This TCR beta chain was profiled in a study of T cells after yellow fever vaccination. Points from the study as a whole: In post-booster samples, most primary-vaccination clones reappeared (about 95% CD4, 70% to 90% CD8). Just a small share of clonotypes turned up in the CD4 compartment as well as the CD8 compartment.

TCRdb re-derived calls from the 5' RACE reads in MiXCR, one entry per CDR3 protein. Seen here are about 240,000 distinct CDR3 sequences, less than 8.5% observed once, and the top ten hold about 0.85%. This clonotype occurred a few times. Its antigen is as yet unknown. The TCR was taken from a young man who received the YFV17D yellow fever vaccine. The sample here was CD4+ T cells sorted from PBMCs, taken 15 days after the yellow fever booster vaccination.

CDR3 sequence reads: CASSAKELNTEAFF. As DNA, the CDR3 is TGTGCCAGCAGTGCTAAGGAGCTGAACACTGAAGCTTTCTTT. The chain combines TRBV6-1 with TRBJ1-1, with unresolved D. The V end was cut by 4 bases, the J end by 0 bases, with 9 bases between. Germline V gene sequence: CDR1 MNHNS, CDR2 SASEGT. The CDR3 consists of 14 residues.